This T cell receptor (beta chain) was sequenced for a study of neurological immune-mediated disorders (dated by TCRdb to the late 2010s). Notes on the research overall: Among the roughly 35 multiple sclerosis patients, roughly 31 had relapsing-remitting MS and 3 had secondary progressive MS. Longitudinal samples, technical triplicates and paired sorted CD4+ and CD8+ T-cell subsets, alongside PBMC samples, were included among the approximately 99 TCR-beta libraries. Peripheral blood TCR-beta repertoires from HTLV-I-associated myelopathy (HAM/TSP) patients, multiple sclerosis patients and healthy controls were compared by UMI-based sequencing. The cohort included approximately 68 subjects: roughly 15 with HAM/TSP, approximately 35 with multiple sclerosis, and 20 healthy controls. Results and caveats for the whole study, not just this receptor: TCR clonal expansion was highest in HAM/TSP patients and lowest in MS patients, with MS patients falling below even healthy controls. Repertoires from 18 of 34 MS patients were grouped by phylogenetic analysis into a cluster of related CDR3 sequences, suggesting a possible repertoire-level signature. No identical CDR3 amino acid sequences were shared among expanded clones across subjects, suggesting private TCR-beta repertoires in all groups. No association of the MS cluster with clinical or MRI features was observed, and the need for larger cohorts was stated by the authors.

This clonotype occurred many times. The antigen it recognizes is unknown. One base away there is no much larger clone; base qualities are not given. cDNA synthesis used template-switch 5'RACE with a primer carrying a 10-nucleotide random unique molecular identifier tagging each TCR transcript. Every sequencing run covered 15-18 subjects and yielded more than 170 million TCR-beta sequences. The RNeasy kit was used for extraction of total RNA. The KAPA Real-time Library Amplification kit was used to amplify TCR-beta VDJ regions with primers targeting the TCR constant region and the 5'RACE anchor. A first PCR added sample indexes and Illumina adaptors, and a second PCR then raised library yield. After Ampure bead purification, the TCR product of roughly 650 bp was size-selected on a 2% E-gel SizeSelection system. Before pooling, library quality was checked on a Bioanalyzer, concentration was measured with Qubit, and libraries were quantified with the Kapa Library Quantification kit. Libraries were sequenced paired-end 2 x 150 bp on an Illumina HiSeq 2500. To increase sequence diversity, roughly 24-30% phiX was spiked into each library pool. The authors processed their data as follows. Quality-filtered reads were processed with the UMI-based MiGEC pipeline, and over 75% of raw TCR sequences were removed by the MiGEC pipeline during error correction. VDJ genes were aligned to IMGT germline references, and clonotypes were defined by unique CDR3 amino acid sequence plus V-J genes. Clonal expansion, Shannon diversity and CDR3 relatedness (CalcPairwiseDistances, ClusterSamples) were evaluated with VDJtools, and phylogenetic trees were built with CLCbio workbench. A clone was classed as expanded if it had 8 or more unique UMIs, a cutoff based on coefficient-of-variation modelling across technical triplicates. TCRdb ran its own pipeline on the public reads, namely fastp trimming at Q25 and MiXCR clone calling, and kept in-frame beta chains. Each record represents a unique CDR3 protein, reported with the most common genes and DNA among its rows. TCRdb assigned the V and J calls; the authors' analysis was not used. Counted in this sample were about 120,000 distinct CDR3 sequences; more than 2.5% of them appeared once. The top ten constitute about 1.2% of the sample.

For unsorted PBMC libraries, 2 million PBMCs were used after storage in RNAlater at -80 degrees C until RNA extraction. Multiple sclerosis patients were enrolled in a US clinical protocol under which disease progression was evaluated by magnetic resonance imaging. PBMCs were separated from peripheral blood using Ficoll-Hypaque density gradient centrifugation and then cryopreserved in liquid nitrogen. This TCR was sampled from a woman younger than 45 with multiple sclerosis. Sequences were obtained from PBMCs.

Read as DNA, the sequence is TGTGCCAGCAGCGTAGAAGCGACTTCCTACAATGAGCAGTTCTTC. Its translation is CASSVEATSYNEQFF. This receptor chain uses TRBV9 and TRBJ2-1; the D gene assignment is ambiguous. Trimming at the junction amounts to 0 bases on V and 1 base on J, and the germline ends lie 8 bases apart. The CDR3 contains 15 residues, cysteine and phenylalanine counted. Just the 45-base CDR3 DNA is kept, in frame starting at base 1. CDR1 SGDLS and CDR2 YYNGEE are derived from the germline V gene. Outside the CDR3, residues come from the reference TRBV9 and TRBJ2-1 proteins, so the full variable domain is: DSGVTQTPKHLITATGQRVTLRCSPRSGDLSVYWYQQSLDQGLQFLIQYYNGEERAKGNILERFSAQQFPDLHSELNLSSLELGDSALYFCASSVEATSYNEQFFGPGTRLTVL.